This TCR beta chain is from a study of CD8 T cells in ankylosing spondylitis. Study-level findings and limits: The clones that were linked to disease were reported to be significantly enriched in matched synovial fluid samples from ankylosing spondylitis patients. Typical of ankylosing spondylitis blood, it appeared, was a TCR beta motif of several highly homologous variants.

Turning to this clonotype: Its antigen is unidentified.

A quantitative 5'-RACE method, one with molecular barcodes, was used to make TCR beta libraries. TCRdb passed the 5' RACE reads through MiXCR, listing each CDR3 protein once. The data contain 150,000 to 200,000 distinct CDR3 sequences, approximately 10% of them singletons. J lost 6 bases, V lost 5 bases, and 11 bases had no gene match. CDR3 length equals 16 residues. This receptor was identified in a male donor with ankylosing spondylitis or in good health (not recorded which). The sequenced sample was blood, either unsorted or a sorted T cell fraction (not recorded which). The genes are TRBV12-3 or TRBV12-4 and TRBJ2-1; TRBD2 matches 9 bases. The CDR3 loop reads CASSKYLAGVINEQFF. CDR3 nucleotides: TGTGCCAGCAGTAAATATTTAGCGGGGGTAATCAATGAGCAGTTCTTC.